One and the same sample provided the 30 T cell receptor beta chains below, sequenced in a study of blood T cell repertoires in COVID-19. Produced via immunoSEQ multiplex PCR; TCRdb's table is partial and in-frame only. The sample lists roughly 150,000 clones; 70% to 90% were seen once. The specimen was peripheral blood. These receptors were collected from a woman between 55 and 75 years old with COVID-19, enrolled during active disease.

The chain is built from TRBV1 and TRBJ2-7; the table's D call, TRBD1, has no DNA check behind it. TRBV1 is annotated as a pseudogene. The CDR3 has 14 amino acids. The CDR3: CTSSQEQGAREQYF. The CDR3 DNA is TGCACCAGCAGCCAAGAGCAGGGGGCCCGCGAGCAGTACTTC.

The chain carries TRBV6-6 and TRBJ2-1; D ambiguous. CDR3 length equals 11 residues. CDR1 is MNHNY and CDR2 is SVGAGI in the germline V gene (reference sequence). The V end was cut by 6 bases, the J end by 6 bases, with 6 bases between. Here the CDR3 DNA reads TGTGCCAGCAGCCCCTTCAATGAGCAGTTCTTC. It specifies CASSPFNEQFF.

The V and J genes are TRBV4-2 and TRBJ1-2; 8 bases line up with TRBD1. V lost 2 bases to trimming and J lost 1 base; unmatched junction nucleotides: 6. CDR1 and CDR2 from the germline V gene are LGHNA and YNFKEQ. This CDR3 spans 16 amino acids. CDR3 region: CASSQTGQGVNYGYTF. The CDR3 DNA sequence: TGTGCCAGCAGCCAAACAGGACAGGGAGTTAACTATGGCTACACCTTC.

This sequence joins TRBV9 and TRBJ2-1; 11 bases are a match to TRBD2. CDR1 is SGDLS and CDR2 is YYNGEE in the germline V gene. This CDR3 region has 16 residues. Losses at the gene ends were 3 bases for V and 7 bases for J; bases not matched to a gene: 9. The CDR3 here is CASSGFGASGRNEQFF. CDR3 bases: TGTGCCAGCAGCGGGTTCGGGGCTAGCGGGAGGAATGAGCAGTTCTTC.

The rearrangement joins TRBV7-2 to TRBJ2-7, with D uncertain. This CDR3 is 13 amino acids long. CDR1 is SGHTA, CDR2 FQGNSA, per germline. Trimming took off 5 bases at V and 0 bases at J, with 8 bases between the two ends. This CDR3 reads CASSVTFSYEQYF. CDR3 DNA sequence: TGTGCCAGCAGCGTTACTTTCTCCTACGAGCAGTACTTC.

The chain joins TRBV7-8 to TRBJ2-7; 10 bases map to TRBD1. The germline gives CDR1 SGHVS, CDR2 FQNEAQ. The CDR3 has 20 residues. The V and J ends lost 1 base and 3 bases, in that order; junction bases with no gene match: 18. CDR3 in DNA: TGTGCCAGCAGCTTAGTAGCCGGGACAGGGGCTCTAGCGGAGGACTACGAGCAGTACGTC. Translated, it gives CASSLVAGTGALAEDYEQYV.

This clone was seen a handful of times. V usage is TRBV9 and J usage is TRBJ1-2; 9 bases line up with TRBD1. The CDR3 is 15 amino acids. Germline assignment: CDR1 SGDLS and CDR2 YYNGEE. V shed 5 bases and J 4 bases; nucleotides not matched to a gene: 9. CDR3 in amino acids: CASRRPGTGSYGYTF. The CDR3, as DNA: TGTGCCAGCAGGCGTCCCGGGACAGGGAGCTATGGCTACACCTTC.

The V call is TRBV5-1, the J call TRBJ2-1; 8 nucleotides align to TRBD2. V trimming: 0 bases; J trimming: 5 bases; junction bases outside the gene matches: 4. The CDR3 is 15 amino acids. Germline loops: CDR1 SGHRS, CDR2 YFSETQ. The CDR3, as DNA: TGCGCCAGCAGCTTGGCCCCGACTAGCGACAATGAGCAGTTCTTC. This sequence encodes CASSLAPTSDNEQFF.

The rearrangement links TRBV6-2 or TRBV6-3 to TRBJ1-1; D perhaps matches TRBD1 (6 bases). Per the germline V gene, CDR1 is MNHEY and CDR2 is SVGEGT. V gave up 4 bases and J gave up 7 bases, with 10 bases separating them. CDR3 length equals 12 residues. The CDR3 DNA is TGTGCCAGCAGTTCTACAGGGCTTGAAGCTTTCTTT. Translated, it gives CASSSTGLEAFF.

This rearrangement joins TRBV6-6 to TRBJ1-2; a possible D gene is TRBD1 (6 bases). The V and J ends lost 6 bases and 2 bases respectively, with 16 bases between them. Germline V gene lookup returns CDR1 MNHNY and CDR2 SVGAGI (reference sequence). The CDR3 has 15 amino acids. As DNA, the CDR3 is TGTGCCAGCAGAGGGGAGGGGACAACAAACTATGGCTACACCTTC. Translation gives CASRGEGTTNYGYTF.

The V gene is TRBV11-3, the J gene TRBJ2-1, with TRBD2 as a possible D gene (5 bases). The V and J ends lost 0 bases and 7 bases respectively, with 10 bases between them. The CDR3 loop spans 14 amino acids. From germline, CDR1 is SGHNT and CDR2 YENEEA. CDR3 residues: CASSLDVRENEQFF. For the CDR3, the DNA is TGTGCCAGCAGCTTAGACGTGAGGGAAAATGAGCAGTTCTTC.

CDR3 DNA sequence: TGCGCCAGCAGTGAGTTTGCCAGGGGGCATAACGGGGAGCTGTTTTTT. Protein: CASSEFARGHNGELFF. V is TRBV10-1 and J is TRBJ2-2, with 8 bases identical to TRBD1. The CDR3 runs to 16 residues. In germline, CDR1 is WNHNN, CDR2 SYGVQD (reference sequence). The V segment lost 1 base and the J segment 7 bases; nucleotides outside the gene matches: 8.

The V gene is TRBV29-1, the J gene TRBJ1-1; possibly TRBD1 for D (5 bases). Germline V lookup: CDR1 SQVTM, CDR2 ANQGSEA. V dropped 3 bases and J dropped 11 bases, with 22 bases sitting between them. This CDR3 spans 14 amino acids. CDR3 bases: TGCAGCGTTGATGGTGGTGGATCGAGGGAGGGGGCTTTCTTT. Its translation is CSVDGGGSREGAFF.

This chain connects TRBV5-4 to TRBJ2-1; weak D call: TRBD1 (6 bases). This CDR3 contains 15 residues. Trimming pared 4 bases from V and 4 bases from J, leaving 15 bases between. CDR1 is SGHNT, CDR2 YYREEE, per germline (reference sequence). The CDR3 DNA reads TGTGCCAGCAGCGCCCCCAGACAGGCGTACAATGAGCAGTTCTTC. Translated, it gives CASSAPRQAYNEQFF.

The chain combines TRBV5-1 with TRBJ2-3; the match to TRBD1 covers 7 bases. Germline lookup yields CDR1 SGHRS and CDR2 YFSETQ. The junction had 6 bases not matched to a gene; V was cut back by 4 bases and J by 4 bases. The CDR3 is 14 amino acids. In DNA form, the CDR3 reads TGCGCCAGCAGCCACCGACAGGGAGCAGATACGCAGTATTTT. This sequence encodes CASSHRQGADTQYF.

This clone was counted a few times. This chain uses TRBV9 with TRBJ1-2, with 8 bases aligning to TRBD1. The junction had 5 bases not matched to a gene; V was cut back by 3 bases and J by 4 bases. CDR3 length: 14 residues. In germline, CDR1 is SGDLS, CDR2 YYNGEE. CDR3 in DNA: TGTGCCAGCAGCGAACAGGGGGACGTCTATGGCTACACCTTC. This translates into CASSEQGDVYGYTF.

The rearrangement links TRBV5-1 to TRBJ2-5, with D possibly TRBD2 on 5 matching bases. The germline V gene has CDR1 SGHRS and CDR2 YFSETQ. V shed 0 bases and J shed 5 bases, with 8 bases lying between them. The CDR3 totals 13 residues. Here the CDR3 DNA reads TGCGCCAGCAGCTTGGTACCGGGGGAGACCCAGTACTTC. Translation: CASSLVPGETQYF.

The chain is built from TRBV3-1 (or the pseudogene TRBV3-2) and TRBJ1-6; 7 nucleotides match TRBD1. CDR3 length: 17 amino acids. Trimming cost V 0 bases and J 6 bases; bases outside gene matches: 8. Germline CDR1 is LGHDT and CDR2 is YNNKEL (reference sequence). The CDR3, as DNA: TGTGCCAGCAGCCAAGAAGGCCGTGGGACAGCTAATTCACCCCTCCACTTT. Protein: CASSQEGRGTANSPLHF.

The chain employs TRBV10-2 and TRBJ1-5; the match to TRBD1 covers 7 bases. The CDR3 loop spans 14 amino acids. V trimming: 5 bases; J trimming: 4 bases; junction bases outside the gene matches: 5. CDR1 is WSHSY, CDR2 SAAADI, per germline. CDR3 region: CASSPGQKNQPQHF. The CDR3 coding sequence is TGCGCCAGCAGTCCGGGACAGAAGAATCAGCCCCAGCATTTT.

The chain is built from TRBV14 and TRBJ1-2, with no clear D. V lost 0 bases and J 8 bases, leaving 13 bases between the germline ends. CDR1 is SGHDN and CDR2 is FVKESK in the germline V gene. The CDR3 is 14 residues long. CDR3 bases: TGTGCCAGCAGCCAAGATCTGGAGGGTTACGGCTACACCTTC. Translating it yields CASSQDLEGYGYTF.

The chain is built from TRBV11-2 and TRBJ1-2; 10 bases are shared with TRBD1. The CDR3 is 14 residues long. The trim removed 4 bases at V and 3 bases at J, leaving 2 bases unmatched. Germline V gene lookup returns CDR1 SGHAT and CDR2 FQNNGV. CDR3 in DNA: TGTGCCAGCAGCTCCGGGACAGGGGACTATGGCTACACCTTC. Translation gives CASSSGTGDYGYTF.

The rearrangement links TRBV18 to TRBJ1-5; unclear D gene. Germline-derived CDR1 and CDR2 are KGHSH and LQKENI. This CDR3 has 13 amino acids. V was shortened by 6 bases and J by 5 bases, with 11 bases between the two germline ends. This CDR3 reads CASSMSRDQPQHF. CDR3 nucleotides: TGTGCCAGCTCGATGTCGAGGGATCAGCCCCAGCATTTT.

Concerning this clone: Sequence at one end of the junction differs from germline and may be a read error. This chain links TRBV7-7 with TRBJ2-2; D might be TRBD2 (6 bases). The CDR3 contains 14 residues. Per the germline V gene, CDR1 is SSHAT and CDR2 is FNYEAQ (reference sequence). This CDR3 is CASSLAAPSGELFF. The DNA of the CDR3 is TGTGCTAGCAGCTTAGCGGCCCCCTCCGGGGAGCTGTTTTTT.

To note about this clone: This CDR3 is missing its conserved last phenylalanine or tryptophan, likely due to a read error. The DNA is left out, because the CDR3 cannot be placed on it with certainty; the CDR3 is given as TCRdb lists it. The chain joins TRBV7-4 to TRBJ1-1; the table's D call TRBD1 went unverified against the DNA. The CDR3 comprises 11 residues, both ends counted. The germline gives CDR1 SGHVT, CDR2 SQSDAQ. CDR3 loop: CASSHRQPVLV.

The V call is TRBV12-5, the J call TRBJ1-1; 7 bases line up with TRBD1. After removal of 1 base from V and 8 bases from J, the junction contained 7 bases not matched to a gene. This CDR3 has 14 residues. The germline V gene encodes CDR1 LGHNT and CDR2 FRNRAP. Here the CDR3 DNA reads TGTGCTAGTGGTTTGGACAGGGGACCTAGGGAAGCTTTCTTT. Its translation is CASGLDRGPREAFF.

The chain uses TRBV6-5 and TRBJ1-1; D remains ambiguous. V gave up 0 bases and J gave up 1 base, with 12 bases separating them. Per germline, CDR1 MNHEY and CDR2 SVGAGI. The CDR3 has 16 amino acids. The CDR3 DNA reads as TGTGCCAGCAGTTACTCAACTGGCGGAGGGAACACTGAAGCTTTCTTT. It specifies CASSYSTGGGNTEAFF.

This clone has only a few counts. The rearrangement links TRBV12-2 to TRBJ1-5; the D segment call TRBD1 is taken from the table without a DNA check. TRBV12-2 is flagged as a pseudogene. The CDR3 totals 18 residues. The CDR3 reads CASRRDRGRFLSNQPQHF. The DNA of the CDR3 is TGTGCAAGTCGCCGGGACAGGGGGCGTTTCTTGAGCAATCAGCCCCAGCATTTT.

The CDR3 loop is CASSQGTGGADNEQFF. CDR3 in DNA: TGTGCCAGCAGCCAAGGAACCGGGGGGGCCGACAATGAGCAGTTCTTC. V is TRBV14 and J is TRBJ2-1; 8 positions agree with TRBD2. Germline V gene sequence: CDR1 SGHDN, CDR2 FVKESK. The CDR3 is 16 amino acids. Germline trimming cut 1 base from V and 5 bases from J; bases unmatched to any gene: 7.

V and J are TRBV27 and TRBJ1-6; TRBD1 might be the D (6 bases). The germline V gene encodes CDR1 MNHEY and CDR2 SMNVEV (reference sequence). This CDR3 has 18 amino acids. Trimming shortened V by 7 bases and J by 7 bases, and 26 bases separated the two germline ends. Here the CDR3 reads CASTTNREGGAWNSPLHF. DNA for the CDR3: TGTGCCAGCACCACGAACAGGGAGGGAGGTGCGTGGAATTCACCCCTCCACTTT.

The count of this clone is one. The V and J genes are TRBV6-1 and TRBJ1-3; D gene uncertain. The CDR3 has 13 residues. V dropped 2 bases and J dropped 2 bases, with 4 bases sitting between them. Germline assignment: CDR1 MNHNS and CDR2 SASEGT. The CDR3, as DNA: TGTGCCAGCAGTGAACCTGCTGGAAACACCATATATTTT. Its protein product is CASSEPAGNTIYF.